The entry below describes one TCR beta chain. The data stem from a study of cytomegalovirus exposure and HLA in healthy donors. Background on the study: In a previous analysis, 110 million or so unique TCR beta sequences were found from 150 million to 200 million T cells.

PCR primers comprised 60 Vbeta and 13 Jbeta primers. The data were produced by immunoSEQ multiplex PCR, yet TCRdb's version contains in-frame clones alone and is incomplete. The sample totals some 130,000 clones. The sequencing sample was made of PBMCs. This receptor was identified in a woman in her 40s in good health and CMV-seropositive.

The DNA of the CDR3 is TGCAGCGGGTTAGACAGGGCCTATGGCTACACCTTC. Its translation: CSGLDRAYGYTF. This sequence joins TRBV29-1 and TRBJ1-2; 7 bases fit TRBD1. V lost 7 bases to trimming and J lost 4 bases; unmatched junction nucleotides: 6. Germline V gene data show CDR1 as SQVTM and CDR2 as ANQGSEA. The CDR3 is 12 amino acids.